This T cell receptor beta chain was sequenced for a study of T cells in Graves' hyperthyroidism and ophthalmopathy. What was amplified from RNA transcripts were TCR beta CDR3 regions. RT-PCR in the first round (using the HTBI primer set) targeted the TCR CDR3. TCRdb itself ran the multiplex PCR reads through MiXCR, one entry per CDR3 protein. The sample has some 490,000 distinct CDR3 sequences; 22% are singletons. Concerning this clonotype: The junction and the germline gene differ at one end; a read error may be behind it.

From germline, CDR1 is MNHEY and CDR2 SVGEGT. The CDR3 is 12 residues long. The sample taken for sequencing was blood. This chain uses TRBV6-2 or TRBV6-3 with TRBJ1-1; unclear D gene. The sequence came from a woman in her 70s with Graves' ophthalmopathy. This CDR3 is CANSYSRVEAFF. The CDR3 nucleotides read TGTGCCAACAGTTACTCGAGAGTTGAAGCTTTCTTT.